The clone carrying this T cell receptor beta chain appeared once. This entry is derived from a study of control samples from healthy donors and cancer patients. The CDR3 runs to 15 residues. CDR1 and CDR2 from the germline V gene are SGHVS and FNYEAQ. Trimming stripped 8 bases from V and 0 bases from J, with 16 bases between. Profiled with immunoSEQ multiplex PCR; TCRdb holds only in-frame clones, not every one. The sample records around 33,000 clones, about 86% being singletons. The chain is built from TRBV7-6 and TRBJ1-1; D is possibly TRBD1 (6 bases). The receptor comes from a woman aged 40-49 years with lung cancer. Source material: PBMCs. The CDR3 sequence is CASRAGGDLNTEAFF. The CDR3 DNA is TGTGCCAGCCGGGCGGGGGGCGACCTGAACACTGAAGCTTTCTTT.